Listed here are 26 T cell receptor beta chains from one sample, sequenced in a study of blood T cell repertoires in COVID-19. TCRdb keeps only in-frame clones here, not all; method: immunoSEQ multiplex PCR. The repertoire includes 130,000 to 150,000 clones, 65% to 90% of them detected once, and more than 8% sits in the top ten. The sequenced sample consisted of peripheral blood. Receptor source: a human donor in a cohort sampled during active COVID-19.

Only a few counts were recorded for this clone. The chain employs TRBV6-5 and TRBJ1-1; D perhaps matches TRBD1 (5 bases). CDR1 MNHEY and CDR2 SVGAGI come from the germline V gene. The CDR3 length is 16 residues. V lost 0 bases and J lost 6, with 17 bases in between. The DNA for the CDR3 is TGTGCCAGCAGTTACTCGTTGTACAGGCCGGGCGCTGAAGCTTTCTTT. Its protein is CASSYSLYRPGAEAFF.

V and J are TRBV5-6 and TRBJ1-6; a weak D match, TRBD1 (6 bases). Deletions cut 3 bases from V and 7 bases from J, with 8 bases between. The length of the CDR3 is 13 residues. From germline, CDR1 is SGHDT and CDR2 YYEEEE. The CDR3 protein is CASSSTGNSPLHF. In DNA form, the CDR3 reads TGTGCCAGCAGCTCGACAGGAAATTCACCCCTCCACTTT. Together with reference TRBV5-6 and TRBJ1-6, the CDR3 gives the full variable domain: DAGVTQSPTHLIKTRGQQVTLRCSPKSGHDTVSWYQQALGQGPQFIFQYYEEEERQRGNFPDRFSGHQFPNYSSELNVNALLLGDSALYLCASSSTGNSPLHFGNGTRLTVT.

The chain links TRBV10-3 to TRBJ2-7, with TRBD2 matching 12 bases. V gave up 3 bases and J gave up 2 bases; unmatched junction bases: 5. CDR1 and CDR2 from the germline V gene are ENHRY and SYGVKD. The CDR3 length is 16 residues. The CDR3 coding sequence is TGTGCCATCAGTGACCTGACTAGCGGGAGTACCTACGAGCAGTACTTC. It is translated as CAISDLTSGSTYEQYF.

CDR3 in DNA: TGTGCCAGCAGCTTAGTAGCGGGGGGCGGCACCGGGGAGCTGTTTTTT. It specifies CASSLVAGGGTGELFF. The chain combines TRBV7-2 with TRBJ2-2; 10 bases are shared with TRBD2. Germline CDR1 and CDR2: SGHTA and FQGNSA. The CDR3 covers 16 residues. V dropped 1 base and J dropped 4; count of bases not matched to a gene: 3.

This clone was seen a few times. The chain employs TRBV28 and TRBJ2-1; no reliable D call. Germline values: CDR1 MDHEN, CDR2 SYDVKM. The V gene lost 6 bases and the J gene lost 3 bases, with 6 bases spanning the gap. The CDR3 loop spans 12 amino acids. The CDR3 DNA reads TGTGCCAGCAGGCTACTCTACAATGAGCAGTTCTTC. Amino acid sequence: CASRLLYNEQFF.

V and J are TRBV29-1 and TRBJ1-5, with 9 bases that match TRBD1. The CDR3 sequence is 13 residues long. The V and J ends lost 4 bases and 5 bases, in that order; junction bases with no gene match: 3. Germline V CDR1 and CDR2: SQVTM, ANQGSEA. The CDR3 sequence is CSVGGQGDQPQHF. The CDR3 DNA follows: TGCAGCGTTGGGGGACAGGGCGATCAGCCCCAGCATTTT. The variable domain in full, with the rest retrieved from reference TRBV29-1 and TRBJ1-5, is SAVISQKPSRDICQRGTSLTIQCQVDSQVTMMFWYRQQPGQSLTLIATANQGSEATYESGFVIDKFPISRPNLTFSTLTVSNMSPEDSSIYLCSVGGQGDQPQHFGDGTRLSIL.

This clone is a singleton in its sample. The J gene is TRBJ2-1, the V gene TRBV24-1, with D tentatively TRBD2 (6 bases). The CDR3 is made up of 16 amino acids. Trimming took off 1 base at V and 0 bases at J, with 9 bases between the two ends. Germline CDR1 KGHDR, CDR2 SFDVKD. CDR3 sequence: CATSDFTGSSYNEQFF. As DNA, the CDR3 is TGTGCCACCAGTGATTTTACCGGGAGCTCCTACAATGAGCAGTTCTTC.

The J gene is TRBJ1-1, the V gene TRBV5-4; perhaps TRBD1 as D (6 bases). CDR1 SGHNT and CDR2 YYREEE come from the germline V gene (reference sequence). The CDR3 is made up of 15 amino acids. The V gene lost 4 bases and the J gene lost 3 bases, with 16 bases spanning the gap. The CDR3 spells CASSHSNRVDTEAFF. The CDR3 nucleotides are TGTGCCAGCAGCCATTCTAACAGGGTCGACACTGAAGCTTTCTTT.

The chain employs TRBV28 and TRBJ2-7, with 10 bases aligning to TRBD2. Germline CDR1 and CDR2: MDHEN and SYDVKM. The CDR3 runs to 15 residues. V lost 5 bases to trimming and J lost 1 base; unmatched junction nucleotides: 5. CDR3 sequence (DNA): TGTGCCAGCAGTGAGGCTAGCGGGAGATCCTACGAGCAGTACTTC. Residues: CASSEASGRSYEQYF.

The chain joins TRBV2 to TRBJ2-5, with 8 bases that match TRBD2. Germline-derived CDR1 and CDR2 are SNHLY and FYNNEI. V was clipped by 1 base and J by 4 bases; unmatched bases: 2. This CDR3 has 14 residues. CDR3 nucleotide sequence: TGTGCCAGCAGTGAAGTAAGCGGGAGAGAGACCCAGTACTTC. It codes for CASSEVSGRETQYF.

The J gene is TRBJ2-7, the V gene TRBV11-2; a possible D gene is TRBD2 (6 bases). Trimming took off 1 base at V and 5 bases at J, with 9 bases between the two ends. CDR3 length equals 13 residues. From germline, CDR1 is SGHAT and CDR2 FQNNGV. CDR3 sequence (DNA): TGTGCCAGCAGCTTAGTTTGGAGGGACGAGCAGTACTTC. This gives the protein CASSLVWRDEQYF.

The chain uses TRBV4-3 and TRBJ2-2, with D tentatively TRBD2 (5 bases). Trimming cost V 4 bases and J 1 base, with 10 bases left between them. This CDR3 contains 15 residues. CDR1 is LGHNA and CDR2 is YSLEER in the germline V gene. The CDR3 here is CASSRGDLNTGELFF. In DNA form, the CDR3 reads TGCGCCAGCAGCCGGGGAGACCTGAACACCGGGGAGCTGTTTTTT.

CDR3 nucleotide sequence: TGTGCCAGCTCCACCTTTGCGGGAGGGTTCTACGAGCAGTACTTC. Protein product: CASSTFAGGFYEQYF. The J gene is TRBJ2-7, the V gene TRBV25-1, with 9 bases matching TRBD2. V lost 8 bases and J lost 3; bases outside the gene matches: 11. The CDR3 extends over 15 amino acids. Germline values: CDR1 MGHDK, CDR2 SYGVNS.

This chain joins TRBV7-2 and TRBJ2-3; TRBD1 matches 7 bases. Losses at the gene ends were 6 bases for V and 0 bases for J; bases not matched to a gene: 6. CDR1 is SGHTA, CDR2 FQGNSA, per germline. This CDR3 is 15 amino acids long. CDR3: CASRVTGVSTDTQYF. In nucleotides, the CDR3 is TGTGCCAGCAGGGTTACAGGGGTAAGCACAGATACGCAGTATTTT.

The chain recombines TRBV6-5 with TRBJ2-5; no reliable D call. From germline, CDR1 is MNHEY and CDR2 SVGAGI. The length of the CDR3 is 10 residues. Trimming removed 6 bases from V and 7 bases from J, with 6 bases in between. The CDR3 spells CASSDWTQYF. The DNA of the CDR3 is TGTGCCAGCAGCGACTGGACCCAGTACTTC.

This chain connects TRBV5-5 to TRBJ1-1; 9 nucleotides agree with TRBD1. Germline CDR1 and CDR2: SGHKS and YYEKEE (reference sequence). The CDR3 length is 15 residues. V lost 3 bases, J lost 5 bases, and 8 bases stayed unmatched. CDR3 in DNA: TGTGCCAGCAGCTACGTACAGGGGGCTAAAACTGAAGCTTTCTTT. Amino acid sequence: CASSYVQGAKTEAFF.

This sequence joins TRBV27 and TRBJ2-7; D possibly corresponds to TRBD1 (9 bases). The germline V gene has CDR1 MNHEY and CDR2 SMNVEV (reference sequence). Trimming stripped 6 bases from V and 6 bases from J, with 33 bases between. This CDR3 has 19 amino acids. This CDR3 is CASRPLGQGFDGRASEQYF. The CDR3 nucleotides are TGTGCCAGCAGACCATTGGGACAGGGTTTCGACGGGAGGGCCTCCGAGCAGTACTTC.

This chain links TRBV24-1 with TRBJ1-1, with 8 bases lining up with TRBD1. CDR1 is KGHDR, CDR2 SFDVKD, per germline. This CDR3 has 14 amino acids. V lost 4 bases and J lost 12; bases outside the gene matches: 12. DNA of the CDR3: TGTGCCACCAGTGAAATCCGGGACAGGAGTTATACTTTCTTT. It translates to CATSEIRDRSYTFF.

Of note for this clone: A read error may produce the germline difference seen at one junction end. The chain joins TRBV28 to TRBJ1-3; no firm D call. The CDR3 runs to 16 residues. Germline V gene data show CDR1 as MDHEN and CDR2 as SYDVKM. CDR3 in amino acids: CASSLFAVSSGDTIYF. DNA for the CDR3: TGTGCCAGCAGTTTATTTGCGGTTTCCTCTGGAGACACCATATATTTT.

This sequence joins TRBV28 and TRBJ2-7, with 7 bases aligning to TRBD2. This CDR3 is 15 amino acids long. Looked up from germline, CDR1 is MDHEN and CDR2 is SYDVKM. After removal of 8 bases from V and 3 bases from J, the junction contained 13 bases not matched to a gene. CDR3 in amino acids: CASGLAANSGYEQYF. In DNA form, the CDR3 reads TGTGCCAGCGGTCTAGCGGCAAATTCGGGCTACGAGCAGTACTTC.

This CDR3 is CALQGGSLAKNIQYF. CDR3 DNA sequence: TGTGCCCTCCAAGGAGGGTCTTTAGCCAAAAACATTCAGTACTTC. This chain joins TRBV24-1 and TRBJ2-4, with a tentative D call TRBD2 (6 bases). CDR1 and CDR2 from the germline V gene are KGHDR and SFDVKD. This CDR3 is built from 15 residues. The ends were cut back, 12 bases at V and 0 bases at J, with 17 bases in the middle.

The V gene is TRBV6-5, the J gene TRBJ2-7; maybe TRBD2 (7 bases). CDR3 length: 16 residues. Germline assignment: CDR1 MNHEY and CDR2 SVGAGI. V shed 0 bases and J shed 0 bases, with 12 bases lying between them. The DNA for the CDR3 is TGTGCCAGCAGTTACTCCCGGGGGGCCGTCTCCTACGAGCAGTACTTC. This gives the protein CASSYSRGAVSYEQYF.

The rearrangement uses TRBV18 and TRBJ1-1; D gene unclear. Trimming stripped 4 bases from V and 0 bases from J, with 9 bases between. The germline gives CDR1 KGHSH, CDR2 LQKENI. The CDR3 length is 14 residues. CDR3: CASSLLALNTEAFF. In DNA form, the CDR3 reads TGTGCCAGCTCACTCTTGGCCTTGAACACTGAAGCTTTCTTT.

The chain recombines TRBV7-3 with TRBJ2-7; 9 nucleotides align to TRBD2. The CDR3 loop spans 15 amino acids. From germline, CDR1 is SGHTA and CDR2 FQGTGA. V lost 5 bases, J lost 3 bases, and 8 bases stayed unmatched. CDR3 coding DNA: TGTGCCAGCAGCCCCGTTAGCGGGAGTAGCTACGAGCAGTACTTC. Translating gives CASSPVSGSSYEQYF.

The chain employs TRBV5-1 and TRBJ1-1; TRBD1 matches 7 bases. Per germline, CDR1 SGHRS and CDR2 YFSETQ. Trimming at V came to 3 bases and at J to 1 base, leaving 6 bases not matched to a gene. The CDR3 loop spans 15 amino acids. The CDR3 spells CASSWTGQKNTEAFF. Here the CDR3 DNA reads TGCGCCAGCAGCTGGACGGGACAGAAGAACACTGAAGCTTTCTTT.

The rearrangement joins TRBV7-7 to TRBJ2-1; TRBD1 is a possible D gene (6 bases). CDR1 is SSHAT, CDR2 FNYEAQ, per germline (reference sequence). The germline V and J ends were trimmed by 5 bases and 4 bases, with 18 bases remaining between them. The CDR3 is made up of 16 amino acids. This CDR3 reads CASSPTGIAGYNEQFF. CDR3 DNA: TGTGCCAGCAGCCCGACAGGAATAGCAGGGTACAATGAGCAGTTCTTC.